Each of the 15 T cell receptor beta chains below was sequenced from the same sample in a study of OX40 agonist ivuxolimab in advanced cancers. Here immunoSEQ multiplex PCR was the method, and the copy in TCRdb shows in-frame clones only, minus some. The top ten clones hold over 0.3% of a sample with about 65,000 clones, around 86% of them seen once. Here the sequenced sample was CD4+ or CD8+ T cells sorted from blood, taken in a trial of the OX40 agonist ivuxolimab. These receptors all come from an adult with an advanced solid tumor such as melanoma, head and neck, liver or kidney cancer.

The V call is TRBV19, the J call TRBJ1-2; maybe TRBD1 (6 bases). Germline V gives CDR1 LNHDA, CDR2 SQIVND (reference sequence). Trimming shortened V by 5 bases and J by 2 bases, and 18 bases separated the two germline ends. This CDR3 is 16 amino acids long. The CDR3: CASSPPQGGFNYGYTF. The CDR3 coding sequence is TGTGCCAGTAGTCCTCCCCAAGGGGGATTCAACTATGGCTACACCTTC.

V usage is TRBV27 and J usage is TRBJ1-2, with 7 bases lining up with TRBD1. The CDR3 is made up of 14 amino acids. V shed 2 bases and J 5 bases; nucleotides not matched to a gene: 5. The germline V gene encodes CDR1 MNHEY and CDR2 SMNVEV (reference sequence). The CDR3 sequence is CASSLKGAGYGYTF. As DNA, the CDR3 is TGTGCCAGCAGTTTAAAGGGGGCGGGGTATGGCTACACCTTC.

The rearrangement links TRBV5-6 to TRBJ2-7; D is unclear. The CDR3 totals 11 residues. Deletions cut 0 bases from V and 5 bases from J, with 3 bases between. Germline V lookup: CDR1 SGHDT, CDR2 YYEEEE. The chain's CDR3 is CASSLVDEQYF. CDR3 bases: TGTGCCAGCAGCTTGGTCGACGAGCAGTACTTC.

The rearrangement links TRBV18 to TRBJ2-3; D is unclear. CDR1 KGHSH and CDR2 LQKENI come from the germline V gene. The CDR3 totals 13 residues. Trimming stripped 3 bases from V and 4 bases from J, with 8 bases between. The CDR3 region has the DNA TGTGCCAGCTCACCCCCTCCTGCAGATACGCAGTATTTT. The encoded protein is CASSPPPADTQYF.

The chain uses TRBV25-1 and TRBJ1-2; 10 bases fit TRBD1. The junction had 6 bases not matched to a gene; V was cut back by 4 bases and J by 7 bases. CDR3 length: 14 residues. Per germline, CDR1 MGHDK and CDR2 SYGVNS. The CDR3 region is CASSATTGGGGYTF. The CDR3 DNA sequence: TGTGCCAGCAGTGCAACGACAGGGGGCGGTGGCTACACCTTC.

The chain recombines TRBV19 with TRBJ2-6, with D maybe TRBD1 (6 bases). The V and J ends lost 4 bases and 0 bases respectively, with 7 bases between them. CDR1 is LNHDA and CDR2 is SQIVND in the germline V gene (reference sequence). The CDR3 covers 15 residues. CDR3 loop: CASSKGVSGANVLTF. Written as DNA, the CDR3 is TGTGCCAGTAGTAAGGGGGTCTCTGGGGCCAACGTCCTGACTTTC.

The chain links TRBV19 to TRBJ1-6; 7 bases match TRBD1. Trimming at V came to 5 bases and at J to 0 bases, leaving 4 bases not matched to a gene. The germline V gene has CDR1 LNHDA and CDR2 SQIVND (reference sequence). The CDR3 totals 16 residues. The CDR3 region is CASSQTGSSYNSPLHF. In DNA form, the CDR3 reads TGTGCCAGTAGTCAGACAGGGAGCTCCTATAATTCACCCCTCCACTTT. Full variable domain (remainder filled in from reference TRBV19 and TRBJ1-6): DGGITQSPKYLFRKEGQNVTLSCEQNLNHDAMYWYRQDPGQGLRLIYYSQIVNDFQKGDIAEGYSVSREKKESFPLTVTSAQKNPTAFYLCASSQTGSSYNSPLHFGNGTRLTVT.

This chain links TRBV5-1 with TRBJ2-3; 12 bases align to TRBD2. Looked up from germline, CDR1 is SGHRS and CDR2 is YFSETQ. The CDR3 length is 16 residues. The junction had 7 bases not matched to a gene; V was cut back by 4 bases and J by 4 bases. CDR3 in amino acids: CASSPQTSGGSDTQYF. DNA for the CDR3: TGCGCCAGCAGCCCCCAGACTAGCGGGGGATCAGATACGCAGTATTTT.

This chain connects TRBV5-6 to TRBJ1-6; 9 bases are a match to TRBD1. Germline-derived CDR1 and CDR2 are SGHDT and YYEEEE. The CDR3 extends over 14 amino acids. J lost 11 bases, V lost 2 bases, and 5 bases had no gene match. The CDR3 loop is CASSFWDRVAPLHF. The CDR3 DNA is TGTGCCAGCAGCTTCTGGGACAGGGTGGCACCCCTCCACTTT.

This chain uses TRBV7-2 with TRBJ2-3; a possible D gene is TRBD1 (5 bases). Trimming left V 4 bases short and J 6 bases short, with 20 bases between. Germline V lookup: CDR1 SGHTA, CDR2 FQGNSA. The CDR3 totals 16 residues. CDR3: CASSSRGQVRFDTQYF. Written as DNA, the CDR3 is TGTGCCAGCAGCTCAAGGGGTCAGGTTCGTTTCGATACGCAGTATTTT.

V and J are TRBV2 and TRBJ1-2; D ambiguous. Germline CDR1 is SNHLY and CDR2 is FYNNEI. The ends were cut back, 3 bases at V and 8 bases at J, with 7 bases in the middle. The CDR3 is 11 residues long. The CDR3 coding sequence is TGTGCCAGCAGTGACGGACCGGGCTACACCTTC. Amino acid sequence: CASSDGPGYTF.

The V gene is TRBV5-4, the J gene TRBJ2-7; D gene unclear. Trimming pared 1 base from V and 5 bases from J, leaving 13 bases between. Germline V gives CDR1 SGHNT, CDR2 YYREEE (reference sequence). This CDR3 spans 14 amino acids. The CDR3, as DNA: TGTGCCAGCAGCTTGAATCCGGGCCGGGACGAGCAGTACTTC. Amino acid sequence: CASSLNPGRDEQYF.

CDR3 protein: CASSPSGTGSVQYF. CDR3 in DNA: TGTGCCAGCAGTCCTTCCGGGACAGGGAGCGTTCAGTACTTC. V usage is TRBV6-4 and J usage is TRBJ2-4; TRBD1 agrees at 9 bases. The germline V gene has CDR1 MRHNA and CDR2 SNTAGT. The V and J ends lost 5 bases and 11 bases, in that order; junction bases with no gene match: 10. The CDR3 runs 14 residues.

The genes are TRBV10-2 and TRBJ2-7; no clear D gene. From germline, CDR1 is WSHSY and CDR2 SAAADI. The CDR3 contains 12 residues. The V gene lost 3 bases and the J gene lost 6 bases, with 9 bases spanning the gap. CDR3 residues: CASSDFFPEQYF. In DNA, the CDR3 is TGCGCCAGCAGTGATTTCTTTCCCGAGCAGTACTTC.

This sequence joins TRBV11-1 and TRBJ1-2; D may be TRBD1 (5 bases). Germline loops: CDR1 SGHAT, CDR2 FQDESV (reference sequence). Trimming removed 3 bases from V and 4 bases from J, with 18 bases in between. CDR3 length: 16 residues. The CDR3 loop reads CASSLDSGIFGYGYTF. The CDR3 nucleotides read TGTGCCAGCAGCTTGGATTCAGGGATTTTCGGCTATGGCTACACCTTC.